Reported below is one T cell receptor beta chain. The sample is drawn from a study of blood T cell repertoires in COVID-19. Here immunoSEQ multiplex PCR was the method, and the copy in TCRdb shows in-frame clones only, minus some. The sample holds 300,000 or so clones, 80% to 95% seen once. Sequenced input: peripheral blood. The TCR sequence derives from a woman in her 30s with COVID-19, enrolled during active disease.

In nucleotides, the CDR3 is TGTGGAACAGCGGCTAACTATGGCTACACCTTC. It translates to CGTAANYGYTF. The rearrangement joins TRBV28 to TRBJ1-2; D remains unclear. The CDR3 is 11 residues long. The germline V gene encodes CDR1 MDHEN and CDR2 SYDVKM.